The sequence of this TCR beta chain was determined in a study of OX40 agonist ivuxolimab in advanced cancers. The protocol was immunoSEQ multiplex PCR, while the TCRdb copy is restricted to in-frame clones and leaves out a portion. The sample lists more than 75,000 clones; less than 85% were seen once. As to this clone: Its antigen is unidentified.

Study-wide results and limits: Expanded clones were, on average, more numerous among CD8+ T cells than CD4+.

V was pared by 4 bases and J by 7 bases, with 9 bases between. The CDR3 has 12 amino acids. Germline CDR1 SGHRS, CDR2 YFSETQ. The sequences come from CD4+ or CD8+ T cells sorted from blood, collected in a trial of the OX40 agonist ivuxolimab. V usage is TRBV5-1 and J usage is TRBJ2-1, with a tentative D call TRBD2 (6 bases). The clonotype originates from an adult with an advanced solid tumor such as melanoma, head and neck, liver or kidney cancer. The CDR3 spells CASSPSANEQFF. In DNA, the CDR3 is TGCGCCAGCAGCCCTAGCGCTAATGAGCAGTTCTTC.